These T cell receptor beta chains were read from a single sample in a study of shared clonotypes between healthy human individuals. Data came from immunoSEQ multiplex PCR; TCRdb stores just in-frame clones and leaves some out. The sample has some 2.1 million clones; roughly 96% are singletons. The specimen was naive CD4+ T cells sorted from blood. Receptors were obtained from a man between 18 and 29 years old in good health. CDR3s include the opening cysteine and the closing phenylalanine or tryptophan. Fields, in order: CDR3 length, D gene, J gene, V gene, clone size, CDR3 DNA, CDR3 protein. D genes are given only for firm matches. Expanded clones get a size class; other rows say once, few or many, or leave the size out.

length: 15
D: TRBD1
J: TRBJ1-1
V: TRBV5-6
size: NA
DNA: TGTGCCAGCAGCCCCACCGGGACAGGGGGTTCTGAAGCTTTCTTT
CDR3: CASSPTGTGGSEAFF

length: 13
D: NA
J: TRBJ1-1
V: TRBV5-6
size: once
DNA: TGTGCCAGCAGCTGGGGACAGAACACTGAAGCTTTCTTT
CDR3: CASSWGQNTEAFF

length: 10
D: TRBD1
J: TRBJ1-1
V: TRBV29-1
size: NA
DNA: TGCAGCGTGGAACAGGGGTGGTCTTTCTTT
CDR3: CSVEQGWSFF

length: 15
D: TRBD1
J: TRBJ1-1
V: TRBV6-5
size: NA
DNA: TGTGCCAGCACCCGACAGGGACGAGGGAACACTGAAGCTTTCTTT
CDR3: CASTRQGRGNTEAFF

length: 14
D: NA
J: TRBJ2-3
V: TRBV5-1
size: NA
DNA: TGCGCCAGCAGCTTGGGTAGGGTCGGAGATACGCAGTATTTT
CDR3: CASSLGRVGDTQYF

length: 15
D: NA
J: TRBJ1-4
V: TRBV7-9
size: NA
DNA: TGTGCCAGCAGCTTAGTCACGGGGTTTAATGAAAAACTGTTTTTT
CDR3: CASSLVTGFNEKLFF

length: 15
D: TRBD1
J: TRBJ2-4
V: TRBV5-6
size: NA
DNA: TGTGCCAGCAGCTTGATGGGACAGGGGGTGGACATTCAGTACTTC
CDR3: CASSLMGQGVDIQYF

length: 16
D: NA
J: TRBJ2-3
V: TRBV7-2
size: NA
DNA: TGTGCCAGCAGCTTAGAGGTGGGGTACCGCACAGATACGCAGTATTTT
CDR3: CASSLEVGYRTDTQYF

length: 11
D: NA
J: TRBJ2-3
V: TRBV10-1
size: NA
DNA: TGCGCCAGCAGGGTACAGGGTCCGCAGTATTTT
CDR3: CASRVQGPQYF

length: 13
D: NA
J: TRBJ2-7
V: TRBV5-6
size: NA
DNA: TGTGCCAGCAGCTCGGACGTTTCCTACGAGCAGTACTTC
CDR3: CASSSDVSYEQYF

length: 18
D: TRBD1
J: TRBJ1-2
V: TRBV5-6
size: NA
DNA: TGTGCCAGCAGCTTGGGTCCAGGGGGCCCCGCCAGAGGCTATGGCTACACCTTC
CDR3: CASSLGPGGPARGYGYTF

length: 13
D: NA
J: TRBJ2-1
V: TRBV25-1
size: NA
DNA: TGTGCCAGCACTCCGGAGGTGTACAATGAGCAGTTCTTC
CDR3: CASTPEVYNEQFF

length: 16
D: NA
J: TRBJ2-7
V: TRBV19
size: NA
DNA: TGTGCCAGTAGTATAGAGATGGCTTTAAGCGGGTCCGAGCAGTACTTC
CDR3: CASSIEMALSGSEQYF

length: 17
D: NA
J: TRBJ2-7
V: TRBV28
size: once
DNA: TGTGCCAGCAGTTCCCTTTGGGGGGCTACCCCCTCCTACGAGCAGTACTTC
CDR3: CASSSLWGATPSYEQYF

length: 18
D: TRBD1
J: TRBJ1-4
V: TRBV7-9
size: NA
DNA: TGTGCCAGCAGCTCAAAACCGCCGCCCGGGACAGGTGGCGAAAAACTGTTTTTT
CDR3: CASSSKPPPGTGGEKLFF

length: 16
D: NA
J: TRBJ2-1
V: TRBV6-1
size: once
DNA: TGTGCCAGCAGTGAAGCGGTCAGCCCCTCCTACAATGAGCAGTTCTTC
CDR3: CASSEAVSPSYNEQFF

length: 16
D: NA
J: TRBJ2-3
V: TRBV11-3
size: NA
DNA: TGTGCCAGCAGCTTATCGGCGGGTCCTCAGGGAGATACGCAGTATTTT
CDR3: CASSLSAGPQGDTQYF

length: 11
D: NA
J: TRBJ1-2
V: TRBV28
size: NA
DNA: TGTGCCAGCAGTTTCGCCGAAGGCTACACCTTC
CDR3: CASSFAEGYTF

length: 14
D: NA
J: TRBJ1-6
V: TRBV30
size: NA
DNA: TGTGCCTGGTACCGACTCGGCTATAATTCACCCCTCCACTTT
CDR3: CAWYRLGYNSPLHF

length: 12
D: NA
J: TRBJ2-7
V: TRBV5-4
size: NA
DNA: TGTGCCAGCAGCTCGCCCGGCTACGAGCAGTACTTC
CDR3: CASSSPGYEQYF

length: 14
D: NA
J: TRBJ1-5
V: TRBV27
size: NA
DNA: TGTGCCAGCAGTAGAGTTTATAGCAATCAGCCCCAGCATTTT
CDR3: CASSRVYSNQPQHF

length: 16
D: TRBD2
J: TRBJ2-3
V: TRBV5-1
size: NA
DNA: TGCGCCAGCAGCTTCCTTAGCGGGAGGAGCACAGATACGCAGTATTTT
CDR3: CASSFLSGRSTDTQYF

length: 11
D: NA
J: TRBJ2-5
V: TRBV20-1
size: NA
DNA: TGCAGTGTAAGACTAAAAGAGACCCAGTACTTC
CDR3: CSVRLKETQYF